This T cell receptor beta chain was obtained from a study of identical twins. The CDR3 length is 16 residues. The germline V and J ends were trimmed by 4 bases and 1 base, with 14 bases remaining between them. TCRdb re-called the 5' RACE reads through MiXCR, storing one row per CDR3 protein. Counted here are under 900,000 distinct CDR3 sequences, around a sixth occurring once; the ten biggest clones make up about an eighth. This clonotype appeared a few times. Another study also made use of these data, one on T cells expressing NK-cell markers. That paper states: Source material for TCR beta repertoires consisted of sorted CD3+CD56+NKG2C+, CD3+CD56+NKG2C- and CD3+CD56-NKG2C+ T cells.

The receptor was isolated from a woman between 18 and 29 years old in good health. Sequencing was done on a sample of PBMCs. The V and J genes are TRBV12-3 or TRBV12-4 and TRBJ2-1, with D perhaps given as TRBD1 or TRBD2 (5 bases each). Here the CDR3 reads CASSSLFGASYNEQFF. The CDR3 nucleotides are TGTGCCAGCAGTTCCCTTTTCGGGGCTTCCTACAATGAGCAGTTCTTC.